This T cell receptor (beta chain) was retrieved from a study of CD8+CD57+ T cells in acquired aplastic anemia. For the study at large: Sorted CD4+ and CD8+ cells gave an average of approximately 3 ug of DNA.

This clonotype was counted many times. As yet, its antigen is unknown. Whoever was chosen for sequencing had shown CD8+CD57+ cell expansion by flow cytometry. Every patient presented with severe acquired aplastic anemia. TCR beta VDJ and CDR3 profiles were obtained from a genomic DNA template. TCRdb reanalysed the reads using MiXCR and keeps one entry per CDR3 protein. The table includes around 200,000 distinct CDR3 sequences, approximately 60% detected once. The length of the CDR3 is 14 residues. V was trimmed by 8 bases and J by 2 bases, leaving 15 bases between them. CDR1 is LGHDT, CDR2 YNNKEL, per germline (reference sequence). Study-level results: Between patients and controls, CD8+ Simpson's diversity did not vary significantly. Patients and controls had in common approximately 30 CD8+ CDR3 sequences.

This sequence was found in a human donor with aplastic anemia. The V and J genes are TRBV3-1 and TRBJ1-2; no definite D call. Sequencing was carried out using sorted CD4+, CD8+, or CD8+CD57+ T cells (not recorded which) from PBMCs. The CDR3 reads CASGEGLGNYGYTF. The DNA for the CDR3 is TGTGCCAGCGGGGAGGGTTTGGGGAACTATGGCTACACCTTC.